This is a list of T cell receptor beta chains from one sample in a study of T cell responses to AZD1222 COVID-19 vaccine. Data came from immunoSEQ multiplex PCR; TCRdb stores just in-frame clones and leaves some out. Of more than 140,000 clones detected, 88% appear once; the ten largest clones hold around 2.2%. This specimen consisted of peripheral blood, obtained on day 0 of AZD1222 vaccination. Receptors originate from an adult in good health. CDR3s include the opening cysteine and the closing phenylalanine or tryptophan. The D gene is left open where the match is weak. Rows give clone size only sometimes, using once, few, many, or a class for an expanded clone.

j_call,clone_size,d_call,v_call,cdr3_nt,cdr3_aa
TRBJ2-6,-,-,TRBV9,TGTGCCAGCAGCGAGGGGTTCTCTGGGGCCAACGTCCTGACTTTC,CASSEGFSGANVLTF
TRBJ2-7,-,-,TRBV5-4,TGTGCCAGCAGCTTGAGTGGGAGCCTCTACGAGCAGTACTTC,CASSLSGSLYEQYF
TRBJ2-3,-,-,TRBV7-2,TGTGCCGGCCAGCGCACAGATACGCAGTATTTT,CAGQRTDTQYF
TRBJ2-7,once,-,TRBV25-1,TGTGCCAGCAGTAGAAGGAGCTACGAGCAGTACTTC,CASSRRSYEQYF
TRBJ2-7,-,-,TRBV6-2/TRBV6-3,TGTGCCAGCAGCATTACACGTCAACGGGCGGACCCGTGGTACTTC,CASSITRQRADPWYF
TRBJ2-7,-,TRBD1,TRBV6-5,TGTGCCAGCAGTTCTACAGGGGGCATGGGTTACGAGCAGTACTTC,CASSSTGGMGYEQYF
TRBJ1-4,once,TRBD1,TRBV13,TGTGCCAGCAGCCCACAGGGGAAAGAAAAACTGTTTTTT,CASSPQGKEKLFF
TRBJ2-1,once,TRBD2,TRBV24-1,TGTGCCACCAGTGATCCCGGGACTAGCGGGAGTTATGAGCAGTTCTTC,CATSDPGTSGSYEQFF
TRBJ2-7,-,-,TRBV9,TGTGCCAGCAGCGTAGACGCTAGGAGCCTGGGCGAGCAGTACTTC,CASSVDARSLGEQYF
TRBJ1-5,-,-,TRBV7-2,TGTGCCAGCAGCGGAGGGGTGAGCAATCAGCCCCAGCATTTT,CASSGGVSNQPQHF
TRBJ2-3,-,-,TRBV6-5,TGTGCCAGCAGAGCGGACAGCACAGATACGCAGTATTTT,CASRADSTDTQYF
TRBJ1-1,-,-,TRBV19,TGTGCCAGTAGTATAGTGGCAGGGGCAGAAGCTTTCTTT,CASSIVAGAEAFF
TRBJ2-2,-,TRBD2,TRBV24-1,TGTGCCACCAGTGATTTGGGGGCGGGAGGCGCCGGGGAGCTGTTTTTT,CATSDLGAGGAGELFF
TRBJ1-2,-,-,TRBV7-8,TGTGCCAGCAGCTTAGTCCAATCGAACTATGGCTACACCTTC,CASSLVQSNYGYTF
TRBJ1-1,-,TRBD1,TRBV6-5,TGTGCCAGCTCCGGGACAGGGAAAACTGAAGCTTTCTTT,CASSGTGKTEAFF
TRBJ2-1,-,TRBD2,TRBV9,TGTGCCAGCAGCCCAGGACTAGCGGGAGCTCGTGATGAGCAGTTCTTC,CASSPGLAGARDEQFF
TRBJ2-7,-,-,TRBV4-3,TGCGCCAGCAGCCAAGACCCCCAAGTCTCCTACGAGCAGTACTTC,CASSQDPQVSYEQYF
TRBJ1-2,-,-,TRBV5-5,TGTGCCAGCAGCGTAGGGGGGCGAGCTAACTATGGCTACACCTTC,CASSVGGRANYGYTF
TRBJ1-5,-,TRBD1,TRBV6-5,TGTGCCAGCACCGGGGACAGCTATCAGCCCCAGCATTTT,CASTGDSYQPQHF
TRBJ2-7,-,-,TRBV7-9,TGTGCCAGCAGCCCGAGGGCGGCGGGCCATTACGAGCAGTACTTC,CASSPRAAGHYEQYF
TRBJ2-1,-,-,TRBV10-1,TGCGCCAGCAGTGAGACGCATAGATCGGGACACACCTTAAGGGATGAGCAGTTCTTC,CASSETHRSGHTLRDEQFF
TRBJ1-1,many,-,TRBV7-2,TGTGCCAGCAGTCGACCTGACGGCACTGAAGCTTTCTTT,CASSRPDGTEAFF
TRBJ2-4,-,TRBD2,TRBV27,TGTGCCAGCAGCCAACCGGGACTAAAAAACATTCAGTACTTC,CASSQPGLKNIQYF
TRBJ1-6,-,-,TRBV5-4,TGTGCCAGCAGCTTGGAGGCAGGGGTGGGCTCACCCCTCCACTTT,CASSLEAGVGSPLHF
TRBJ2-6,-,-,TRBV19,TGTGCCAGTGCCTGGGCCAACGTCCTGACTTTC,CASAWANVLTF
TRBJ1-1,-,-,TRBV7-2,TGTGCCAGCAGCTTAACGTTCGGGGGGAACACTGAAGCTTTCTTT,CASSLTFGGNTEAFF
TRBJ2-5,-,-,TRBV11-2,TGTGCCAGCAGCCCGGGGTGGGTGCAAGAGACCCAGTACTTC,CASSPGWVQETQYF
TRBJ1-5,-,TRBD1,TRBV7-2,TGTGCCAGCAGCTTACGGACAGGGGACAATCAGCCCCAGCATTTT,CASSLRTGDNQPQHF
TRBJ2-7,-,-,TRBV5-5,TGTGCCAGCAGCTTGGGGTGGAGCTACGAGCAGTACTTC,CASSLGWSYEQYF
TRBJ1-1,-,TRBD1,TRBV7-2,TGTGCCAGCAGCTACGACAGGGGCCGGAACACTGAAGCTTTCTTT,CASSYDRGRNTEAFF
TRBJ1-3,-,-,TRBV30,TGTGCCTGGAGTGTACTCGGGACTGGAAACACCATATATTTT,CAWSVLGTGNTIYF
TRBJ2-4,once,-,TRBV7-8,TGTGCCAGCAGCTCCGATACGCGCCTAGCCAAAAACATTCAGTACTTC,CASSSDTRLAKNIQYF
TRBJ1-3,-,TRBD1,TRBV7-2,TGTGCCAGCAGCTTTGGGACAGGGAAGGGAAACACCATATATTTT,CASSFGTGKGNTIYF
TRBJ1-1,-,-,TRBV25-1,TGTGCCAGCAGTGAGGCCGGAAGGGAAGCTTTCTTT,CASSEAGREAFF
TRBJ2-1,-,TRBD2,TRBV4-1,TGCGCCAGCAGCCTCCTCGGGGGGAATGAGCAGTTCTTC,CASSLLGGNEQFF
TRBJ2-4,-,-,TRBV6-1,TGTGCCAGCAGTGAAGCTACGTTGAGAGTAGTACTAGCCAAAAACATTCAGTACTTC,CASSEATLRVVLAKNIQYF
TRBJ1-2,-,-,TRBV13,TGTGCCAGCAGCTTAGCCGATTATGGCTACACCTTC,CASSLADYGYTF
TRBJ1-2,-,-,TRBV11-3,TGTGCCAGCAGCTTATCAGGGTCTAACTATGGCTACACCTTC,CASSLSGSNYGYTF
TRBJ2-1,-,-,TRBV9,TGTGCCAGCAGGCAGCGAACTGAGCAGTTCTTC,CASRQRTEQFF
TRBJ2-7,-,-,TRBV20-1,TGCAGTGCTCACAGTCGTTCGGAGCAGTACTTC,CSAHSRSEQYF
TRBJ1-2,-,-,TRBV29-1,TGCAGCGTTGAGCTTTTTGGACCTAATGGCTACACCTTC,CSVELFGPNGYTF
TRBJ1-1,-,TRBD1,TRBV18,TGTGCCAGCTCCCCCCCGACAGGGATCGGCACTGAAGCTTTCTTT,CASSPPTGIGTEAFF
TRBJ1-3,-,-,TRBV7-3,TGTGCCAGCAGCTTAGAAAATCTTCCCCCTGGAAACACCATATATTTT,CASSLENLPPGNTIYF
TRBJ2-6,-,-,TRBV19,TGTGCCAGTAGACCGGCTGGGGCCAACGTCCTGACTTTC,CASRPAGANVLTF
TRBJ1-4,-,-,TRBV11-2,TGTGCCAGCAGCCTAGGTTGGGGTAATGAAAAACTGTTTTTT,CASSLGWGNEKLFF
TRBJ1-1,-,TRBD1,TRBV29-1,TGCAGCGTTGAAGCGAGACAGGGACCGAACACTGAAGCTTTCTTT,CSVEARQGPNTEAFF
TRBJ1-1,-,-,TRBV20-1,TGCAGTGCTAGTCCCGTTGGCAGGGTGAACACTGAAGCTTTCTTT,CSASPVGRVNTEAFF
TRBJ2-7,-,TRBD1,TRBV6-5,TGTGCCAGCAGGACAGGGAGTGGCGAGCAGTACTTC,CASRTGSGEQYF
TRBJ2-4,-,-,TRBV6-5,TGTGCCAGCAGCCTGGGATCAGCGGGAAACATTCAGTACTTC,CASSLGSAGNIQYF
TRBJ2-3,-,TRBD2,TRBV9,TGTGCCAGCAGTCTTAGCGGGATAGGGGCAGATACGCAGTATTTT,CASSLSGIGADTQYF
TRBJ1-6,-,TRBD1,TRBV6-5,TGTGCCAGCAGGACAGGGAAAGAATCACCCCTCCACTTT,CASRTGKESPLHF
TRBJ2-6,-,-,TRBV27,TGTGCCAGCAGTAACCCGTGGGTGGCCGGGGCCAACGTCCTGACTTTC,CASSNPWVAGANVLTF
TRBJ1-1,few,-,TRBV4-1,TGCGCCAGCAGCACGACACAGGGCCGGTACACTGAAGCTTTCTTT,CASSTTQGRYTEAFF
TRBJ2-1,-,-,TRBV10-3,TGTGCCACCGGTACGGACGGGAACAATGAGCAGTTCTTC,CATGTDGNNEQFF